This T cell receptor (beta chain) was obtained from a study of cytomegalovirus exposure and HLA in healthy donors. Worth noting for this clone: The antigen is not known.

General observations from the study: Testing in vitro showed three CMV-associated chains specific for CMV antigens.

The germline V and J ends were trimmed by 6 bases and 8 bases, with 16 bases remaining between them. CDR1 is MNHEY and CDR2 is SMNVEV in the germline V gene (reference sequence). CDR3 length: 13 amino acids. The primer mix had 60 Vbeta and 13 Jbeta primers. Some clones are missing from TCRdb's copy, which holds only in-frame ones; the method was immunoSEQ multiplex PCR. The sample carries around 150,000 clones, around 72% recorded once. The specimen was PBMCs. This receptor was taken from a young man in good health and CMV-seronegative. The gene calls are TRBV27 and TRBJ1-2; D may be TRBD1 (6 bases). The CDR3: CASSPGGKLGYTF. The CDR3 DNA follows: TGTGCCAGCAGCCCGGGGGGCAAACTGGGCTACACCTTC.